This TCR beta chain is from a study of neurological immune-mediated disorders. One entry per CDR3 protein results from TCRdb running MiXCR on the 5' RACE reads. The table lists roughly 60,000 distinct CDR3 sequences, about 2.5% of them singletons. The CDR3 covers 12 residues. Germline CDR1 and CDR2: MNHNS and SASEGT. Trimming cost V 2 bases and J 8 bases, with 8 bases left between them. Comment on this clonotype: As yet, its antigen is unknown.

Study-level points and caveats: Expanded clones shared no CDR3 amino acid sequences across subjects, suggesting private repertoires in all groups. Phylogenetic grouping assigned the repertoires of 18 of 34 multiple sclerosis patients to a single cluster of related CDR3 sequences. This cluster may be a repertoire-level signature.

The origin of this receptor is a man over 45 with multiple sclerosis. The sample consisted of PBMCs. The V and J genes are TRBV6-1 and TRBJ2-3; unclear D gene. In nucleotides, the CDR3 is TGTGCCAGCAGTGAAAACTGGAGTACGCAGTATTTT. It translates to CASSENWSTQYF.